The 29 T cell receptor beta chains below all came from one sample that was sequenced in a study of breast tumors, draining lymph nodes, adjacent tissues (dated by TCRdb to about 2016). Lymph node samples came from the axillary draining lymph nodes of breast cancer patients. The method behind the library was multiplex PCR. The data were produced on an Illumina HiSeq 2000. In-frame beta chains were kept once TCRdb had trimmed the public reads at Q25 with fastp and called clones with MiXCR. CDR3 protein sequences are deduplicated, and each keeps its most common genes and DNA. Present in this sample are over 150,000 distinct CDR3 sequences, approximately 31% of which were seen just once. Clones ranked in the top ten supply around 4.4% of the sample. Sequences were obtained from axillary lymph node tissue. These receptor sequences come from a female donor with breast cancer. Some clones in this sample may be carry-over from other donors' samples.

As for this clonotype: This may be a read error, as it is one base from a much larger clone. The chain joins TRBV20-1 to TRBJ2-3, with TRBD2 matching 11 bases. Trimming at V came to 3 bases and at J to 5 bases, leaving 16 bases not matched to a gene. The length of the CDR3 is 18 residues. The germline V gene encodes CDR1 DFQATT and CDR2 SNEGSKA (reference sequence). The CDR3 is CSARYPARLAGNVDTQYF. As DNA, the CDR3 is TGCAGTGCTAGGTACCCCGCCAGACTAGCGGGGAACGTAGATACGCAGTATTTT.

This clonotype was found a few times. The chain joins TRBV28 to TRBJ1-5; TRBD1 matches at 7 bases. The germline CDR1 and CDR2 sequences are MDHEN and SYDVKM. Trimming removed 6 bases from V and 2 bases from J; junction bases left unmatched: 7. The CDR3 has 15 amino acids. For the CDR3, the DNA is TGTGCCAGCAGCTCCCCAGGGGGTGGCAATCAGCCCCAGCATTTT. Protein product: CASSSPGGGNQPQHF. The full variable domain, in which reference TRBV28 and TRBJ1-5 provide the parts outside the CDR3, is DVKVTQSSRYLVKRTGEKVFLECVQDMDHENMFWYRQDPGLGLRLIYFSYDVKMKEKGDIPEGYSVSREKKERFSLILESASTNQTSMYLCASSSPGGGNQPQHFGDGTRLSIL.

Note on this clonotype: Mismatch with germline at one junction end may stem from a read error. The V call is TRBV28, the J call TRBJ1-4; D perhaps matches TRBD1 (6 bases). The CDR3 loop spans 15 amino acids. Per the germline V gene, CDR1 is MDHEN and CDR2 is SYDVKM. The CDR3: CASRPYRAHNENLFF. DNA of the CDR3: TGTGCCAGCAGACCTTACAGGGCCCATAATGAAAACCTGTTTTTT.

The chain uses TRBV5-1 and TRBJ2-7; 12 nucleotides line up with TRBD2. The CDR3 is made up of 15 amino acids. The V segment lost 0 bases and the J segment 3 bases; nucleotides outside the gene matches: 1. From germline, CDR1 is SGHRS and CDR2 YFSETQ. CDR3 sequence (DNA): TGCGCCAGCAGCTTGGCGACTAGCGGGGGCTACGAGCAGTACTTC. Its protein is CASSLATSGGYEQYF.

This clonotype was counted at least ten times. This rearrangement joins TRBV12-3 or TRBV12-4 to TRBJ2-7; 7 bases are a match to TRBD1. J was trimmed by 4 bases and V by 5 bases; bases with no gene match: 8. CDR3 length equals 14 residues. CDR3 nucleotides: TGTGCCAGCAGTGCCGGGGACAGTAGGTACGAGCAGTACTTC. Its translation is CASSAGDSRYEQYF.

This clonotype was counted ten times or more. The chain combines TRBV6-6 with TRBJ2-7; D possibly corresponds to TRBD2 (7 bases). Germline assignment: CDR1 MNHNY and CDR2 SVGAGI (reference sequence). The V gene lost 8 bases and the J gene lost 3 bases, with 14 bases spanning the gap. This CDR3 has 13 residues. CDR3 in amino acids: CASGRGGGYEQYF. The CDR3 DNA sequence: TGTGCCAGCGGAAGGGGAGGGGGCTACGAGCAGTACTTC.

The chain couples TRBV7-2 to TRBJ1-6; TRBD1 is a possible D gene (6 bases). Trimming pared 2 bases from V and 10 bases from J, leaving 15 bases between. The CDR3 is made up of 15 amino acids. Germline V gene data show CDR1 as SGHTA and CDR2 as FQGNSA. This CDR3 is CASSLTDSEQSPLHF. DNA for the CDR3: TGTGCCAGCAGCTTAACGGACAGCGAGCAATCACCCCTCCACTTT.

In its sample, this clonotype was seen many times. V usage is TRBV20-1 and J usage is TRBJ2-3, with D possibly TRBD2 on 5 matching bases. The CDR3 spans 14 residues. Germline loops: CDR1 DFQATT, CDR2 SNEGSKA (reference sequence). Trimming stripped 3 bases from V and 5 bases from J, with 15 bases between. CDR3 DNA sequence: TGCAGTGCTAGGGCCCCGACCGGGGAAGATACGCAGTATTTT. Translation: CSARAPTGEDTQYF.

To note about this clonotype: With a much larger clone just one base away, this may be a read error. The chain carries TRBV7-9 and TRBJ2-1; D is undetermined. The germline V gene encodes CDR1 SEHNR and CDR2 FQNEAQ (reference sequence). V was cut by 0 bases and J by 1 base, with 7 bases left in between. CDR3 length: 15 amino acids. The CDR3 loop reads CASSLAAGSYNEQFF. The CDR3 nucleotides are TGTGCCAGCAGCTTAGCCGCAGGTTCCTACAATGAGCAGTTCTTC. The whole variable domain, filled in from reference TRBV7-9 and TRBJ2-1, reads DTGVSQNPRHKITKRGQNVTFRCDPISEHNRLYWYRQTLGQGPEFLTYFQNEAQLEKSRLLSDRFSAERPKGSFSTLEIQRTEQGDSAMYLCASSLAAGSYNEQFFGPGTRLTVL.

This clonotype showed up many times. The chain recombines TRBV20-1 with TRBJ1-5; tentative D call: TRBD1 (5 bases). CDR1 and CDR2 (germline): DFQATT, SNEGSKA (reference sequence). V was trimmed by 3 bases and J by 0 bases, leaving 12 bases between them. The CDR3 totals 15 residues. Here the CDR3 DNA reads TGCAGTGCTAGTTCTGGGACCGTTAGCAATCAGCCCCAGCATTTT. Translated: CSASSGTVSNQPQHF.

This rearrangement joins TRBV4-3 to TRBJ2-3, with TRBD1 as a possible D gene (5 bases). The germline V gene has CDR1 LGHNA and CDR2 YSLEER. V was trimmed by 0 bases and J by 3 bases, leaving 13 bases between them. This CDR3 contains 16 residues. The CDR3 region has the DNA TGCGCCAGCAGCCAAGAATTGGCTCAGGGAACAGATACGCAGTATTTT. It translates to CASSQELAQGTDTQYF.

The CDR3 protein is CASSIGASNQPQHF. CDR3 sequence (DNA): TGTGCCAGTAGTATAGGAGCAAGCAATCAGCCCCAGCATTTT. The rearrangement uses TRBV19 and TRBJ1-5; the D is unclear. The V end was cut by 1 base, the J end by 1 base, with 5 bases between. Germline lookup yields CDR1 LNHDA and CDR2 SQIVND (reference sequence). The CDR3 contains 14 residues.

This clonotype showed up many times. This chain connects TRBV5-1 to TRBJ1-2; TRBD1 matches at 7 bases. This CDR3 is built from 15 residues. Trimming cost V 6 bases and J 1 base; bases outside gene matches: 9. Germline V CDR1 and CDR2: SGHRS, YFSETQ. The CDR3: CASKLRDSVNYGYTF. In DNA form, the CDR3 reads TGCGCCAGCAAACTAAGGGACAGCGTTAACTATGGCTACACCTTC.

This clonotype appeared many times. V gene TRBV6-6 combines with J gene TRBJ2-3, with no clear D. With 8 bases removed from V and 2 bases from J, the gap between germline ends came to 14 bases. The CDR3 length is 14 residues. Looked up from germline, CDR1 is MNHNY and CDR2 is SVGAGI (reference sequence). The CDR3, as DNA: TGTGCCAGCTCCTCGTCTCCTCACACAGATACGCAGTATTTT. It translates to CASSSSPHTDTQYF.

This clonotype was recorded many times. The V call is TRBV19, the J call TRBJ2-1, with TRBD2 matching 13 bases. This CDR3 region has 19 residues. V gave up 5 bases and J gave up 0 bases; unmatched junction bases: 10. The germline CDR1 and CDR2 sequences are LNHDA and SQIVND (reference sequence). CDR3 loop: CASSLRTSGSYISYNEQFF. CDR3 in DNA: TGTGCCAGTAGTCTCCGGACTAGCGGGAGTTACATCTCCTACAATGAGCAGTTCTTC.

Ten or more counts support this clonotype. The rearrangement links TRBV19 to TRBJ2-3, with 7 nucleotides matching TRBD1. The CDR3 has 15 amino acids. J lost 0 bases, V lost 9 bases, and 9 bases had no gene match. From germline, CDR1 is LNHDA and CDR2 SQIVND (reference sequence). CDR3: CASATDRVSTDTQYF. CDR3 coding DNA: TGTGCCAGCGCCACCGACAGGGTGAGCACAGATACGCAGTATTTT.

CDR3 nucleotide sequence: TGTGCCAGCAGTCATGGGAGCATATACAATGAGCAGTTCTTC. Translation: CASSHGSIYNEQFF. The chain uses TRBV6-2 or TRBV6-3 and TRBJ2-1, with a possible D match to TRBD2 (5 bases). V lost 5 bases, J lost 4 bases, and 12 bases lay in between. The CDR3 spans 14 residues. From germline, CDR1 is MNHEY and CDR2 SVGEGT.

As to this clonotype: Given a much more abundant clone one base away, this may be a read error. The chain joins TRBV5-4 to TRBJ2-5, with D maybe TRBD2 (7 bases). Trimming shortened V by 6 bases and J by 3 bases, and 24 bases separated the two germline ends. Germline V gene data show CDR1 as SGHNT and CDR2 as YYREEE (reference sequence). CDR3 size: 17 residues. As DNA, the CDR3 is TGTGCCAGCAAGAGGGGGACTACCGGGGGATCGAAAGAGACCCAGTACTTC. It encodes CASKRGTTGGSKETQYF.

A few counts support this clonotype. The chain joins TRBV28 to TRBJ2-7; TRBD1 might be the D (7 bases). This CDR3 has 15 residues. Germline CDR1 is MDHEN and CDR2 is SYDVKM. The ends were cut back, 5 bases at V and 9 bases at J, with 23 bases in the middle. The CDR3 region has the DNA TGTGCCAGCAGTCCTTCTCGACAGGGAGGAATCGGGCAGTACTTC. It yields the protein CASSPSRQGGIGQYF.

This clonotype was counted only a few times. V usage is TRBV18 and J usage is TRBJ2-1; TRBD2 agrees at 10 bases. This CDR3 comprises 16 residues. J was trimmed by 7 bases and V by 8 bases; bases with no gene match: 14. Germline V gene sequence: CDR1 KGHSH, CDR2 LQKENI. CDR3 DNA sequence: TGTGCCAGCCACCTCTTAGCGGGGGGATTATGGAATGAGCAGTTCTTC. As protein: CASHLLAGGLWNEQFF.

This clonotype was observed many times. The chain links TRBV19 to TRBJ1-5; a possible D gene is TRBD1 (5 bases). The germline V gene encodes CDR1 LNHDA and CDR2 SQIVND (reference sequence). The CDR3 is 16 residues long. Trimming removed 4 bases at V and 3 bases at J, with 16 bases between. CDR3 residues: CASSNQGTAHNQPQHF. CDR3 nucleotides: TGTGCCAGTAGTAATCAGGGAACGGCTCACAATCAGCCCCAGCATTTT.

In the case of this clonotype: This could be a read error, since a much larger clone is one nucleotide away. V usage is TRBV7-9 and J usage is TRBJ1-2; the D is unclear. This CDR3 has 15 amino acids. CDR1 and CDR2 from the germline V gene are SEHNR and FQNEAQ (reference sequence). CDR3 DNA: TGTGCCAGCAGCTTTAGCCTGAGGGAGGACCATGGCTACCCCTTC. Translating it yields CASSFSLREDHGYPF.

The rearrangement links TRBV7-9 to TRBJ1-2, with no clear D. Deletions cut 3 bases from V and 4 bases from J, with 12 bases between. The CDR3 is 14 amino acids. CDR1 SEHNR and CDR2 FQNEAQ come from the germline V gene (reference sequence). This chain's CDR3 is CASSLESDPYGYTF. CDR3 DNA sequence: TGTGCCAGCAGCTTGGAGTCAGATCCCTATGGCTACACCTTC.

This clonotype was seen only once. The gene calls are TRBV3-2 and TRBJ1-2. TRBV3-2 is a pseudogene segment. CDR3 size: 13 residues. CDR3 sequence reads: CASSFRANYGYTF. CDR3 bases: TGTGCCAGCAGCTTCCGAGCTAACTATGGCTACACCTTC.

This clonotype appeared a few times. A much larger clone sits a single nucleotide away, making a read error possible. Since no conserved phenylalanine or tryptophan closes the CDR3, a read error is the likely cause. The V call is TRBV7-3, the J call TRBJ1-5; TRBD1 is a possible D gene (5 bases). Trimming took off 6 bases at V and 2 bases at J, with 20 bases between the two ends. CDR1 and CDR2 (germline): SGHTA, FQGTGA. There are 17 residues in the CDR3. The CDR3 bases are TGTGCCAGCAGTGGACGGACGGTCGGAGGGGGCAATCAGCCCCAGCATCTT. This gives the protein CASSGRTVGGGNQPQHL.

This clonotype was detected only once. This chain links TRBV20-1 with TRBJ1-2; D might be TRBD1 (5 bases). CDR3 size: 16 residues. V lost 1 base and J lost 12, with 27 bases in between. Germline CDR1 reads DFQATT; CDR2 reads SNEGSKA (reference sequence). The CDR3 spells CSARAPRGRVSSGNTF. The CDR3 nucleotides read TGCAGTGCTAGAGCCCCGCGGGGCAGGGTGAGCTCTGGAAACACCTTC.

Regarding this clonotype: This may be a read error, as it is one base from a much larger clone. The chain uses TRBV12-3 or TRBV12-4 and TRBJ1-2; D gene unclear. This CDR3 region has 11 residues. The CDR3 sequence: CAGSQDGGYTF. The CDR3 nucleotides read TGTGCCGGCAGCCAAGACGGAGGCTACACCTTC.

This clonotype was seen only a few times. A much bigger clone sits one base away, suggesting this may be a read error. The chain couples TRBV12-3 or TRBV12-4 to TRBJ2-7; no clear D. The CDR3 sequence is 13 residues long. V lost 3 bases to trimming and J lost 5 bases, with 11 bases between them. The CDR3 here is CASSFLGVDEQYF. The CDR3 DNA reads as TGTGCCAGCAGTTTCCTTGGTGTGGACGAGCAGTACTTC.

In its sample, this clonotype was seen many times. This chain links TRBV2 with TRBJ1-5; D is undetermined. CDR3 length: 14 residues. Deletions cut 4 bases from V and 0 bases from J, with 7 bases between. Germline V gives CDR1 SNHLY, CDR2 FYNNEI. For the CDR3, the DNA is TGTGCCAGCAGTGGGGAGTATAGCAATCAGCCCCAGCATTTT. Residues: CASSGEYSNQPQHF.